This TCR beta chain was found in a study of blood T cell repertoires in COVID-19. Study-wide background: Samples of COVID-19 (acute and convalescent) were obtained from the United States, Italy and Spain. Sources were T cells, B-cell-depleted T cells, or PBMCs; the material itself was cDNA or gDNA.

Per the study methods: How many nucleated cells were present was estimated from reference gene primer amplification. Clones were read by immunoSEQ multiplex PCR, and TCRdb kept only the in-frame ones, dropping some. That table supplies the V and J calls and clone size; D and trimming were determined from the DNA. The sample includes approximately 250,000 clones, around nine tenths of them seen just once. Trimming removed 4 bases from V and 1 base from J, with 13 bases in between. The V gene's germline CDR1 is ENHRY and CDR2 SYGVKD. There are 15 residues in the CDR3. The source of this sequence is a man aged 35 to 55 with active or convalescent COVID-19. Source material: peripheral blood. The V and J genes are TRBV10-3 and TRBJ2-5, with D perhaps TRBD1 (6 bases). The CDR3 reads CAISVGDKIQETQYF. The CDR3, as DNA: TGTGCCATCAGTGTTGGGGACAAAATCCAAGAGACCCAGTACTTC.